Following are 18 T cell receptor beta chains from one sample sequenced in a study of molecular identifiers for immune sequencing clone quantification. MiXCR was run by TCRdb on the PCR reads, yielding one entry per CDR3 protein. Of roughly 300,000 distinct CDR3 sequences in the sample, roughly 24% were seen once. The sequenced sample consisted of naive CD8+ T cells from blood, with Jurkat cell RNA spiked in. Noted subset: FACS-sorted CD8+CD4-CCR7+CD45RA+ naive T cells. All receptors derive from a human donor in good health. Some libraries in this study had Jurkat cell RNA spiked in.

At least ten counts were recorded for this clonotype. V usage is TRBV7-8 and J usage is TRBJ1-1, with 7 nucleotides matching TRBD1. CDR1 is SGHVS, CDR2 FQNEAQ, per germline. The CDR3 is 16 residues long. J gave up 5 bases and V 4 bases, and 13 bases lay outside the gene matches. CDR3 coding DNA: TGTGCCAGCAGCTCCCCAGGGGGGGACGGGACGACTGAAGCTTTCTTT. Amino acid sequence: CASSSPGGDGTTEAFF.

This clonotype occurred many times. J is TRBJ2-1 and V is TRBV24-1, with 8 bases that match TRBD1. The CDR3 has 19 residues. The germline CDR1 and CDR2 sequences are KGHDR and SFDVKD. Trimming at V came to 2 bases and at J to 2 bases, leaving 13 bases not matched to a gene. DNA of the CDR3: TGTGCCACCAGTGATTCCCTGGGTTTCGGACAGGGCCCCTACAATGAGCAGTTCTTC. Protein: CATSDSLGFGQGPYNEQFF.

A note on this clonotype: A much larger clone differs from this one at a single base, so this may be a read error. The CDR3, as DNA: TGTGCCGGCAGTCACTATGCAGATACGCAGTATTTT. Encoded protein: CAGSHYADTQYF. The chain carries TRBV28 and TRBJ2-3; D unresolved. The CDR3 loop spans 12 amino acids. CDR1 MDHEN and CDR2 SYDVKM come from the germline V gene.

This chain connects TRBV10-3 to TRBJ1-1, with D possibly being TRBD1 (6 bases). Germline CDR1 and CDR2: ENHRY and SYGVKD. CDR3 length: 13 residues. V lost 8 bases and J 8 bases, leaving 18 bases between the germline ends. CDR3 sequence reads: CAIRPGALPEAFF. CDR3 DNA: TGTGCCATCCGGCCAGGGGCGCTGCCAGAAGCTTTCTTT.

As to this clonotype: The CDR3 carries no conserved terminal phenylalanine or tryptophan, so it likely arises from a read error. This chain connects TRBV7-9 to TRBJ2-3, with D perhaps being TRBD1 or TRBD2 (5 bases each). CDR3 size: 16 residues. CDR1 is SEHNR and CDR2 is FQNEAQ in the germline V gene (reference sequence). Written as DNA, the CDR3 is TGTGCGAGCAGCTCTCCCCCCGGGGACAGCACAGATACGCAGTATGTT. This sequence encodes CASSSPPGDSTDTQYV.

V is TRBV29-1 and J is TRBJ2-2; 10 bases align to TRBD2. The CDR3 length is 15 residues. With 2 bases clipped from V and 5 bases from J, the junction kept 5 bases outside the gene matches. In germline, CDR1 is SQVTM, CDR2 ANQGSEA. CDR3 sequence (DNA): TGCAGCGTTGAACGAGGAGCGGGAGGGACCGGGGAGCTGTTTTTT. Translating it yields CSVERGAGGTGELFF.

In this sample, this clonotype turned up a few times. The chain employs TRBV10-3 and TRBJ1-1; the D gene is possibly TRBD1 (6 bases). Germline CDR1 and CDR2: ENHRY and SYGVKD. The CDR3 spans 14 residues. V was shortened by 4 bases and J by 2 bases, with 11 bases between the two germline ends. CDR3 sequence reads: CAISVQGINTEAFF. DNA of the CDR3: TGTGCCATCAGTGTCCAGGGGATAAACACTGAAGCTTTCTTT.

This clonotype was counted at least ten times. V and J are TRBV7-9 and TRBJ1-4, with D possibly TRBD1 on 5 matching bases. The germline V and J ends were trimmed by 3 bases and 0 bases, with 11 bases remaining between them. CDR3 size: 16 residues. Germline lookup yields CDR1 SEHNR and CDR2 FQNEAQ (reference sequence). The CDR3 here is CASSFDRFATNEKLFF. CDR3 DNA: TGTGCCAGCAGCTTTGACAGATTTGCAACTAATGAAAAACTGTTTTTT. Based on the CDR3 plus reference TRBV7-9 and TRBJ1-4, the full variable domain is DTGVSQNPRHKITKRGQNVTFRCDPISEHNRLYWYRQTLGQGPEFLTYFQNEAQLEKSRLLSDRFSAERPKGSFSTLEIQRTEQGDSAMYLCASSFDRFATNEKLFFGSGTQLSVL.

Points on this clonotype: Possible read error: a much larger clone is one base away. This chain links TRBV28 with TRBJ2-7; 8 bases agree with TRBD1. In germline, CDR1 is MDHEN, CDR2 SYDVKM. J gave up 5 bases and V 5 bases, and 5 bases lay outside the gene matches. This CDR3 has 13 amino acids. CDR3 protein: CASSDRGYNEQYF. The CDR3 nucleotides read TGTGCCAGCAGTGACAGGGGTTATAACGAGCAGTACTTC.

This clonotype appeared a few times. The germline gene is not matched at one end of the junction; a read error may be the cause. This chain links TRBV29-1 with TRBJ2-7, with 7 bases that match TRBD1. Germline-derived CDR1 and CDR2 are SQVTM and ANQGSEA. This CDR3 has 13 amino acids. CDR3: CSVGGQAADEQHF. CDR3 DNA: TGCAGCGTCGGAGGACAGGCGGCGGACGAGCAGCACTTC.

Only a few counts were recorded for this clonotype. V usage is TRBV19 and J usage is TRBJ2-3; D remains unclear. Germline CDR1 and CDR2: LNHDA and SQIVND (reference sequence). V dropped 3 bases and J dropped 4 bases, with 17 bases sitting between them. There are 16 residues in the CDR3. CDR3 loop: CASSISLLTSADTQYF. CDR3 DNA: TGTGCCAGTAGTATTAGCCTACTCACTTCGGCAGATACGCAGTATTTT.

The sample holds many counts of this clonotype. This chain uses TRBV29-1 with TRBJ2-3, with 8 bases fitting TRBD1. Germline lookup yields CDR1 SQVTM and CDR2 ANQGSEA. The CDR3 consists of 16 residues. V lost 3 bases to trimming and J lost 2 bases; unmatched junction nucleotides: 10. CDR3 sequence: CSVDSLDRAVTDTQYF. CDR3 nucleotides: TGCAGCGTTGATAGTTTGGACAGGGCGGTCACAGATACGCAGTATTTT.

This clonotype was detected many times. The chain has TRBV29-1 and TRBJ1-1; the D is unclear. The CDR3 length is 11 residues. Germline assignment: CDR1 SQVTM and CDR2 ANQGSEA. V was clipped by 5 bases and J by 10 bases, with 14 bases between them. The CDR3 region is CSVRRPEGAFF. The CDR3 region has the DNA TGCAGCGTTCGCAGGCCCGAGGGAGCTTTCTTT.

This clonotype was observed once. This CDR3 reads CASSVIHTDTQYF. The CDR3 DNA follows: TGTGCCAGTAGTGTGATCCACACAGATACGCAGTATTTT. The V gene is TRBV19, the J gene TRBJ2-3; unclear D gene. Trimming pared 5 bases from V and 2 bases from J, leaving 8 bases between. The germline V gene has CDR1 LNHDA and CDR2 SQIVND (reference sequence). The CDR3 is 13 residues long.

This clonotype was observed many times. The junction does not match germline at one end; this may be a read error. The chain employs TRBV27 and TRBJ2-7; the D gene is possibly TRBD1 (6 bases). The CDR3 consists of 13 residues. Germline V gene sequence: CDR1 MNHEY, CDR2 SMNVEV (reference sequence). CDR3 sequence (DNA): TGCGCCAGCAGCTTCGGGACATCCTACGAGCAGTACTTC. Its protein product is CASSFGTSYEQYF.

Concerning this clonotype: A junction boundary mismatches the germline segment, possibly from a read error. This chain connects TRBV7-9 to TRBJ1-1; D not certain. Germline values: CDR1 SEHNR, CDR2 FQNEAQ (reference sequence). The CDR3 totals 12 residues. The CDR3 region is CASSLVNTEASF. The CDR3 DNA is TGTGCCAGCAGCTTAGTTAATACTGAAGCTTCCTTT. Supplemented by reference TRBV7-9 and TRBJ1-1, the full variable domain reads DTGVSQNPRHKITKRGQNVTFRCDPISEHNRLYWYRQTLGQGPEFLTYFQNEAQLEKSRLLSDRFSAERPKGSFSTLEIQRTEQGDSAMYLCASSLVNTEASFGQGTRLTVV.

This clonotype was detected many times. The chain uses TRBV9 and TRBJ2-7; D unclear. V lost 5 bases and J 0 bases, leaving 15 bases between the germline ends. The germline CDR1 and CDR2 sequences are SGDLS and YYNGEE. The CDR3 extends over 15 amino acids. The CDR3 is CASSPIPASSYEQYF. The CDR3 bases are TGTGCCAGCAGTCCTATACCGGCGAGCTCCTACGAGCAGTACTTC. Filled out from reference TRBV9 and TRBJ2-7, the complete variable domain reads DSGVTQTPKHLITATGQRVTLRCSPRSGDLSVYWYQQSLDQGLQFLIQYYNGEERAKGNILERFSAQQFPDLHSELNLSSLELGDSALYFCASSPIPASSYEQYFGPGTRLTVT.

Turning to this clonotype: A much larger clone differs by one base, so this may be a read error. This chain links TRBV6-5 with TRBJ2-5, with D possibly being TRBD1 (5 bases). CDR3 length: 15 amino acids. The germline V gene encodes CDR1 MNHEY and CDR2 SVGAGI. CDR3 residues: CASRLRTSHREPQYF. DNA of the CDR3: TGTGCCAGCAGACTCCGGACATCTCATCGAGAGCCCCAGTACTTC.